Listed below are T cell receptor beta chains from one sample, sequenced in a study of control samples from healthy donors and cancer patients. TCRdb's table, derived via immunoSEQ multiplex PCR, lists solely in-frame clones and lacks some. This sample has about 110,000 clones, with around 80% found just once. The sequencing input was blood. Receptors originate from a man in his late teens or twenties in good health. Each CDR3 is given with its conserved first and last residue. The D gene is left open where the match is weak. Clone size appears in some rows only: once, few, many, or a class for an expanded clone.

v_call	clone_size	j_call	d_call	cdr3_aa	cdr3_nt
TRBV4-1	once	TRBJ2-1	TRBD1	CASSQVLRDRGRYEQFF	TGCGCCAGCAGCCAAGTTCTCCGGGACAGGGGCCGTTATGAGCAGTTCTTC
TRBV10-3	NA	TRBJ2-1	NA	CAIDSGGNNEQFF	TGTGCCATCGATTCTGGTGGGAACAATGAGCAGTTCTTC
TRBV27	NA	TRBJ2-2	NA	CASSLLGTGELFF	TGTGCCAGCAGTTTATTAGGCACCGGGGAGCTGTTTTTT
TRBV13	NA	TRBJ1-3	NA	CASSSQVAGNTIYF	TGTGCCAGCAGCTCACAGGTTGCTGGAAACACCATATATTTT
TRBV7-9	NA	TRBJ1-6	NA	CASSFGLSGNNSPLHF	TGTGCCAGCAGTTTCGGTTTATCAGGGAATAATTCACCCCTCCACTTT
TRBV21-1	NA	TRBJ1-2	NA	CASSKDRTDYGYTF	TGTGCCAGCAGCAAAGACCGCACCGACTATGGCTACACCTTC
TRBV4-2	NA	TRBJ2-7	TRBD2	CASSQDRAGGNEQYF	TGTGCCAGCAGCCAAGATCGGGCGGGGGGCAACGAGCAGTACTTC
TRBV6-5	NA	TRBJ2-1	TRBD1	CASSYSRTGSYNEQFF	TGTGCCAGCAGTTATTCAAGGACAGGCTCCTACAATGAGCAGTTCTTC
TRBV19	once	TRBJ2-5	NA	CASSGVGGGQETQYF	TGTGCCAGTAGTGGCGTGGGAGGAGGCCAAGAGACCCAGTACTTC
TRBV30	NA	TRBJ1-1	NA	CAWWRGKPLNTEAFF	TGTGCCTGGTGGCGGGGGAAACCCCTGAACACTGAAGCTTTCTTT
TRBV5-1	NA	TRBJ2-1	NA	CASSLGAVGNEQFF	TGCGCCAGCTCCCTGGGGGCAGTCGGGAATGAGCAGTTCTTC
TRBV11-3	NA	TRBJ2-2	NA	CASSLSAAANTGELFF	TGTGCCAGCAGCTTATCGGCAGCAGCGAACACCGGGGAGCTGTTTTTT
TRBV5-4	NA	TRBJ1-1	NA	CASSLDPGGTEAFF	TGTGCCAGCAGCTTGGATCCCGGGGGCACTGAAGCTTTCTTT
TRBV28	NA	TRBJ2-7	NA	CASGQPVSYEQYF	TGTGCGTCAGGGCAACCCGTCTCCTACGAGCAGTACTTC
TRBV4-1	NA	TRBJ2-7	TRBD1	CASSQDRGTGNEQYF	TGCGCCAGCAGCCAAGATCGAGGGACAGGGAACGAGCAGTACTTC
TRBV7-2	NA	TRBJ2-7	NA	CASSLVGARDEQYF	TGTGCCAGCAGCTTAGTGGGCGCCAGGGACGAGCAGTACTTC